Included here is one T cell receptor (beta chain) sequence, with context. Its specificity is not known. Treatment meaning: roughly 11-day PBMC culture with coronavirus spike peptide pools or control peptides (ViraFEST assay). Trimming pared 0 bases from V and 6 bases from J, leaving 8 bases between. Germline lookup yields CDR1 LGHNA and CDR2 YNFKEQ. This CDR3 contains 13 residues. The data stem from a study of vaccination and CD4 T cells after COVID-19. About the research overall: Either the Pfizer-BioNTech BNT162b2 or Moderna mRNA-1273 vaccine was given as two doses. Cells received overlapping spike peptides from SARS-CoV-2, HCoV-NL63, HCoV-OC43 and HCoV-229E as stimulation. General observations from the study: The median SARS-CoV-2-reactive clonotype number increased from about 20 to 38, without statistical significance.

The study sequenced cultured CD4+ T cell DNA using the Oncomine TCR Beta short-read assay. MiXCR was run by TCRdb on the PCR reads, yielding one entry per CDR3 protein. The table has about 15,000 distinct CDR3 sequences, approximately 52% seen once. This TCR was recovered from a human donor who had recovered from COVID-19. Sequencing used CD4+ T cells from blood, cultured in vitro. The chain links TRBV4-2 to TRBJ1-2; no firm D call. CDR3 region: CASSQEGGNGYTF. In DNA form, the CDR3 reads TGTGCCAGCAGCCAAGAAGGAGGGAATGGCTACACCTTC.